The rows below give T cell receptor beta chains drawn from one sample of a study of T-cell reconstitution after alpha-beta-depleted transplantation in children. Using its own MiXCR run on the PCR reads, TCRdb lists one record per CDR3 protein. Here the sample spans 490,000 or so distinct CDR3 sequences, around 13% being singletons. The source material was PBMCs from the stem cell graft donor, sampled from the stem cell graft. The receptors derive from a human donor who donated a stem cell graft to a child with combined immunodeficiency. Both conserved end residues are trimmed from each CDR3.

TRBV9,13,ASSVGPGDPYEQY
TRBV7-2,14,ASSLAGGSSTGELF
TRBV6-2/TRBV6-3,12,ASAQTTFATEAF
TRBV12-3/TRBV12-4,12,ASSLIRGVYGYT
TRBV6-2/TRBV6-3,12,ASSPRDTTDTQY
TRBV7-6,15,ASSLLRGGEWSNEQF
TRBV7-2,15,ASSLFPTSGAYNEQF
TRBV18,14,ASSPLLAGPTFEQF
TRBV4-3,18,ASSQVYSGTSGVSTDTQY
TRBV7-2,13,ASSLGDPAAYEQY
TRBV5-1,15,ASSLVISVGGEETQY
TRBV7-2,13,ASSFSFSGGRTQY
TRBV7-6,15,ASSLDKVRGDSYEQY
TRBV6-1,12,ADRAGENTGELF
TRBV7-2,9,ASSPEGRQF
TRBV9,11,ASSGSFGETQY
TRBV20-1,11,SARLKGNTEAF
TRBV4-1,15,ASSQTLGGAPGETQY
TRBV5-1,12,ASSLEVHTDTQY
TRBV7-8,16,ASSLVGSGRSRTDTQY
TRBV24-1,14,ATSDLQGAGGETQY
TRBV21-1,6,ASTRAS
TRBV3-1,15,ASSQPWETSGVNEQF
TRBV12-3/TRBV12-4,12,ASSLRGQGTEAF
TRBV28,12,ASSHRALNTEAF
TRBV10-3,12,AISEGTGEGEQF
TRBV12-3/TRBV12-4,12,ASSRQGERGEQY
TRBV4-3,14,ASSQEVAGGPDTQY
TRBV11-1,16,ASSLSSGTSGTTDTQY
TRBV6-5,12,ASSYGGRAGEQF
TRBV20-1,12,SALRETYNSPLH
TRBV9,14,ASSVGEFLLNTEAF
TRBV16,11,ASSQGSSYEQY
TRBV6-1,12,ASRTRGRQETQY
TRBV7-9,10,ASSLGSSEQF
TRBV11-1,11,ASSLALGTEAF
TRBV12-3/TRBV12-4,13,ASSLRGRNTGELF
TRBV5-1,14,ASSSLPGLTLNEQF
TRBV27,14,ASSLIGGSSYNEQF
TRBV4-3,12,ASSHVSEGEKLF